This T cell receptor beta chain was found in a study of shared clonotypes between healthy human individuals. General observations from the study: Approximately 5% was the fraction of naive CD4 clonotypes found shared across several donors. How much donors shared clonotypes was expected to be affected by sequencing depth.

Deletions cut 4 bases from V and 8 bases from J, with 9 bases between. The CDR3 is 12 amino acids. Germline assignment: CDR1 SGHNT and CDR2 YYREEE (reference sequence). Authors' data handling: Sequence data from immunoSEQ were junction-only and lacked quality scores; consequently, filtering differed. Assay: immunoSEQ multiplex PCR; the TCRdb copy retains only in-frame clones and omits some. The V and J calls and clone size come from that table; D and trimming were worked out from the DNA. The top ten clones hold roughly 0.42% of a sample with about 1.5 million clones, 95% to 99% of them seen once. Each of the donors was a healthy adult who was HIV-negative and had not had a recent acute infection or vaccination. About this clone itself: The antigen is undetermined.

Sequenced material: naive CD4+ T cells sorted from blood. Subset: CD45RA+ positively selected. This TCR came from a man aged 25-45 years in good health. J is TRBJ2-2 and V is TRBV5-4; the D is unclear. CDR3 sequence (DNA): TGTGCCAGCAGCCGTACCCCGGGGGAGCTGTTTTTT. Its protein is CASSRTPGELFF.